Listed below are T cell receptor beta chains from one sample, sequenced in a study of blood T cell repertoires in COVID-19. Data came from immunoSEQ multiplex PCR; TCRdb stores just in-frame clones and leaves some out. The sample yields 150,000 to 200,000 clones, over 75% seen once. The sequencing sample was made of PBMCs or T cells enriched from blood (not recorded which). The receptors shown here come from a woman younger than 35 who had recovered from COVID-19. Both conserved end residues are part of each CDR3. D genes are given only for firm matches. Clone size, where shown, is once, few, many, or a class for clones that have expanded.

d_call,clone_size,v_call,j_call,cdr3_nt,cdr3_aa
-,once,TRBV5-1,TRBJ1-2,TGCGCCAGCAGCACGGACAGCGGGGGTGGCTACACCTTC,CASSTDSGGGYTF
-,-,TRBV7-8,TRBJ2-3,TGTGCCACCAAGAGGGCAGATACGCAGTATTTT,CATKRADTQYF
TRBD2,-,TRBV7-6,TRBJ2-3,TGTGCCAGCAGTTATAGCGGGTCCTACACAGATACGCAGTATTTT,CASSYSGSYTDTQYF
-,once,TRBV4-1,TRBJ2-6,TGCGCCAGCAGCCAAGATTTCGCGGTCGGGGCCAACGTCCTGACTTTC,CASSQDFAVGANVLTF
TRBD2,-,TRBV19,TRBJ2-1,TGTGCCAGTAGTGGACTAGCGGACGAGCAGTTCTTC,CASSGLADEQFF
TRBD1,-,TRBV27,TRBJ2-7,TGTGCCAGCAGTTTCTATCTCGCCGGGACAGGGCATCTCTACGAGCAGTACTTC,CASSFYLAGTGHLYEQYF
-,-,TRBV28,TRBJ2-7,TGTGCCAGCAGTGCCCGAGACAGACCCTACGAGCAGTACTTC,CASSARDRPYEQYF
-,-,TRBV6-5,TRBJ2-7,TGTGCCAGCAGGACAGGTACCTACGAGCAGTACTTC,CASRTGTYEQYF
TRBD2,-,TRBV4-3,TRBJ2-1,TGCGCCAGCAGCCAGGGACTAGCGGGAAACAATGAGCAGTTCTTC,CASSQGLAGNNEQFF
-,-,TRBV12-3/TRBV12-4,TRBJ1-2,TGTGCCAGCAGCCGAGACGGGATAGGCGGCTACACCTTC,CASSRDGIGGYTF
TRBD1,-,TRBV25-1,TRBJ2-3,TGTGCCAGCCCTACAATCACCCGGGACAGGGACACAGATACGCAGTATTTT,CASPTITRDRDTDTQYF
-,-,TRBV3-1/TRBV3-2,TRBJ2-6,TGTGCCAGCAGCCAAGCAGGGACTGGGGCCAACGTCCTGACTTTC,CASSQAGTGANVLTF
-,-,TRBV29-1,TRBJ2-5,TGCAGCGTTGAGGCTAGTGCAGAGACCCAGTACTTC,CSVEASAETQYF